This record covers a single T cell receptor (beta chain). The table came from immunoSEQ multiplex PCR; TCRdb's copy has only in-frame clones and leaves some out. This table has about 280,000 clones, roughly 90% appearing once. This sample is part of a study of blood T cell repertoires in COVID-19. The CDR3 extends over 15 amino acids. With 8 bases clipped from V and 4 bases from J, the junction kept 10 bases outside the gene matches. Germline V gene sequence: CDR1 SNHLY, CDR2 FYNNEI. This TCR derives from a woman aged 45-65 years who had recovered from COVID-19. J is TRBJ1-3 and V is TRBV2; 8 bases agree with TRBD1. The sequencing input was peripheral blood. This CDR3 reads CASSNGQGYGNTIYF. The DNA of the CDR3 is TGTGCCAGCTCCAATGGACAGGGCTACGGAAACACCATATATTTT.